One sample yielded the 28 T cell receptor beta chains listed below, sequenced in a study of human versus mouse CDR3 diversity and MHC coevolution. Method: immunoSEQ multiplex PCR; TCRdb's copy keeps in-frame clones and lacks some. The sample contains about 83,000 clones, about nine tenths of which appear only once. Sequenced sample: naive CD4+ T cells from blood. Documented subset: CD45RO-negative CD62L-positive naive CD4 T cells. The source of these receptors is a person aged 30-70 years in good health.

V usage is TRBV5-1 and J usage is TRBJ2-3; 11 nucleotides agree with TRBD2. The CDR3 has 16 residues. In germline, CDR1 is SGHRS, CDR2 YFSETQ. J was trimmed by 4 bases and V by 3 bases; bases with no gene match: 7. CDR3 region: CASSYTLAGGPDTQYF. DNA for the CDR3: TGCGCCAGCAGCTACACTCTAGCGGGGGGCCCAGATACGCAGTATTTT.

The chain couples TRBV11-2 to TRBJ2-5; possibly TRBD2 for D (5 bases). V was shortened by 6 bases and J by 4 bases, with 9 bases between the two germline ends. CDR1 and CDR2 from the germline V gene are SGHAT and FQNNGV. There are 12 residues in the CDR3. In DNA form, the CDR3 reads TGTGCCAGCAGTGGGCGGGCAGAGACCCAGTACTTC. Its protein is CASSGRAETQYF.

This chain uses TRBV18 with TRBJ1-1; D is possibly TRBD1 (5 bases). V was cut by 3 bases and J by 1 base, with 15 bases left in between. There are 16 residues in the CDR3. CDR1 KGHSH and CDR2 LQKENI come from the germline V gene. CDR3 loop: CASSPYPGQENTEAFF. Written as DNA, the CDR3 is TGTGCCAGCTCACCGTACCCCGGACAAGAGAACACTGAAGCTTTCTTT.

The J gene is TRBJ1-1, the V gene TRBV12-5, with 9 bases fitting TRBD1. This CDR3 contains 13 residues. Looked up from germline, CDR1 is LGHNT and CDR2 is FRNRAP. Unmatched junction bases numbered 4, after V lost 1 base and J lost 10 bases. The CDR3 nucleotides read TGTGCTAGTGGTTTGGACAGGGGGCGAGGAGCTTTCTTT. Protein: CASGLDRGRGAFF.

V is TRBV7-2 and J is TRBJ2-7; 11 bases align to TRBD2. The germline CDR1 and CDR2 sequences are SGHTA and FQGNSA. J lost 3 bases, V lost 2 bases, and 12 bases had no gene match. The CDR3 is 18 residues long. CDR3 region: CASSLRDLAGGPIYEQYF. The CDR3 nucleotides are TGTGCCAGCAGCTTAAGGGACTTAGCGGGAGGGCCAATCTACGAGCAGTACTTC. Full variable domain (remainder filled in from reference TRBV7-2 and TRBJ2-7): GAGVSQSPSNKVTEKGKDVELRCDPISGHTALYWYRQSLGQGLEFLIYFQGNSAPDKSGLPSDRFSAERTGGSVSTLTIQRTQQEDSAVYLCASSLRDLAGGPIYEQYFGPGTRLTVT.

The chain carries TRBV2 and TRBJ2-3; D uncertain. Trimming pared 3 bases from V and 2 bases from J, leaving 15 bases between. Germline V gene data show CDR1 as SNHLY and CDR2 as FYNNEI. The CDR3 length is 16 residues. CDR3 nucleotide sequence: TGTGCCAGCAGTGAGGAGATCCTCTTTGCCACAGATACGCAGTATTTT. Translated: CASSEEILFATDTQYF.

V gene TRBV30 combines with J gene TRBJ1-3, with a weak D call TRBD1 (6 bases). This CDR3 comprises 15 residues. The V end lost 2 bases, the J end lost 4 bases, and 15 bases lay between the germline ends. Germline V gene data show CDR1 as GTSNPN and CDR2 as SVGIG (reference sequence). The CDR3 DNA reads TGTGCCTGGAGTTGGTGGGGGCAAGGGGGAAACACCATATATTTT. The encoded protein is CAWSWWGQGGNTIYF.

The chain uses TRBV5-1 and TRBJ2-2; D not certain. Germline V gene data show CDR1 as SGHRS and CDR2 as YFSETQ. This CDR3 has 14 residues. V was cut by 0 bases and J by 6 bases, with 9 bases left in between. CDR3 amino acids: CASSLDSGPGELFF. The CDR3 region has the DNA TGCGCCAGCAGCTTGGATTCGGGTCCCGGGGAGCTGTTTTTT.

This clone was seen a few times. The chain recombines TRBV5-8 with TRBJ1-1, with D perhaps TRBD1 (5 bases). The CDR3 consists of 14 residues. CDR1 SGHTS and CDR2 YDEGEE come from the germline V gene. V gave up 4 bases and J gave up 4 bases, with 14 bases separating them. The CDR3: CASSRRGVGTEAFF. The CDR3, as DNA: TGTGCCAGCAGCCGCCGGGGGGTGGGCACTGAAGCTTTCTTT. The variable domain in full, with the rest retrieved from reference TRBV5-8 and TRBJ1-1, is EAGVTQSPTHLIKTRGQQATLRCSPISGHTSVYWYQQALGLGLQFLLWYDEGEERNRGNFPPRFSGRQFPNYSSELNVNALELEDSALYLCASSRRGVGTEAFFGQGTRLTVV.

The V and J genes are TRBV18 and TRBJ1-3, with D perhaps TRBD1 (6 bases). Trimming left V 6 bases short and J 0 bases short, with 18 bases between. Germline CDR1 KGHSH, CDR2 LQKENI. The CDR3 length is 17 residues. This CDR3 is CASSHQQGISSGNTIYF. In nucleotides, the CDR3 is TGTGCCAGCTCGCATCAACAGGGAATTAGCTCTGGAAACACCATATATTTT.

The rearrangement links TRBV4-1 to TRBJ1-1; 10 nucleotides match TRBD1. The CDR3 consists of 16 residues. V lost 9 bases, J lost 0 bases, and 10 bases stayed unmatched. Germline V gene lookup returns CDR1 MGHRA and CDR2 YSYEKL. The CDR3 reads CARRQGAFKMNTEAFF. Written as DNA, the CDR3 is TGCGCCAGACGACAGGGGGCGTTTAAGATGAACACTGAAGCTTTCTTT.

The chain uses TRBV6-4 and TRBJ1-1; D remains unclear. This CDR3 contains 13 residues. V was shortened by 5 bases and J by 2 bases, with 9 bases between the two germline ends. Per the germline V gene, CDR1 is MRHNA and CDR2 is SNTAGT. CDR3 amino acids: CASSSLDNTEAFF. The CDR3 nucleotides are TGTGCCAGCAGTTCGCTAGATAACACTGAAGCTTTCTTT.

The V and J genes are TRBV4-1 and TRBJ1-1; no clear D gene. Trimming took off 1 base at V and 4 bases at J, with 7 bases between the two ends. The CDR3 is made up of 13 amino acids. CDR1 is MGHRA and CDR2 is YSYEKL in the germline V gene. CDR3 loop: CASSQGGSTEAFF. CDR3 bases: TGCGCCAGCAGCCAAGGAGGGAGCACTGAAGCTTTCTTT.

This chain connects TRBV29-1 to TRBJ2-3; TRBD1 might be the D (6 bases). Trimming shortened V by 3 bases and J by 4 bases, and 17 bases separated the two germline ends. This CDR3 is 15 amino acids long. Germline V lookup: CDR1 SQVTM, CDR2 ANQGSEA. CDR3: CSVDRGLRDADTQYF. The CDR3 nucleotides read TGCAGCGTTGACAGGGGCCTTCGGGATGCAGATACGCAGTATTTT.

In its sample, this clone was seen a few times. This rearrangement joins TRBV7-8 to TRBJ1-1; weak D call: TRBD1 (6 bases). V was trimmed by 4 bases and J by 5 bases, leaving 14 bases between them. CDR3 length: 14 amino acids. From germline, CDR1 is SGHVS and CDR2 FQNEAQ. CDR3 sequence: CASSSYTGQTEAFF. In DNA, the CDR3 is TGTGCCAGCAGCTCTTATACAGGGCAGACTGAAGCTTTCTTT. The full variable domain, completed using reference TRBV7-8 and TRBJ1-1, is GAGVSQSPRYKVAKRGQDVALRCDPISGHVSLFWYQQALGQGPEFLTYFQNEAQLDKSGLPSDRFFAERPEGSVSTLKIQRTQQEDSAVYLCASSSYTGQTEAFFGQGTRLTVV.

This chain uses TRBV25-1 with TRBJ2-5; D possibly corresponds to TRBD1 (5 bases). V was clipped by 8 bases and J by 7 bases, with 14 bases between them. The germline gives CDR1 MGHDK, CDR2 SYGVNS. The CDR3 consists of 12 residues. The CDR3 coding sequence is TGTGCCAGCGCCCAGCCGCAGGGGACCCAGTACTTC. It is translated as CASAQPQGTQYF.

J is TRBJ1-5 and V is TRBV7-9; no definite D call. The CDR3 contains 17 residues. Trimming shortened V by 1 base and J by 0 bases, and 13 bases separated the two germline ends. Germline V lookup: CDR1 SEHNR, CDR2 FQNEAQ (reference sequence). CDR3 protein: CASSLGRGNYSNQPQHF. Written as DNA, the CDR3 is TGTGCCAGCAGCTTAGGTCGAGGGAACTATAGCAATCAGCCCCAGCATTTT.

This chain links TRBV6-5 with TRBJ2-7; 8 positions match TRBD1. Germline CDR1 and CDR2: MNHEY and SVGAGI. The CDR3 contains 14 residues. Trimming took 6 bases from V and 1 from J; bases not matched to a gene: 5. As DNA, the CDR3 is TGTGCCAGCAGGCCGCGACAGGGGTCCTACGAGCAGTACTTC. This translates into CASRPRQGSYEQYF.

J is TRBJ1-1 and V is TRBV5-4, with 12 bases matching TRBD1. The V and J ends lost 3 bases and 5 bases, in that order; junction bases with no gene match: 2. Germline V lookup: CDR1 SGHNT, CDR2 YYREEE (reference sequence). The CDR3 sequence is 14 residues long. Here the CDR3 reads CASSWGQGATEAFF. CDR3 nucleotide sequence: TGTGCCAGCAGCTGGGGACAGGGGGCGACTGAAGCTTTCTTT.

The count of this clone is one. In DNA, the CDR3 is TGTGCCAGCAGTGAAGTACAGGGGCGAGAGACCCAGTACTTC. Its protein product is CASSEVQGRETQYF. The chain combines TRBV6-1 with TRBJ2-5; 7 bases match TRBD1. The CDR3 has 14 residues. J lost 4 bases, V lost 1 base, and 3 bases had no gene match. Germline V gene lookup returns CDR1 MNHNS and CDR2 SASEGT.

CDR3 nucleotide sequence: TGCGCCAGCAGTCCACACCTAGACAGCAATCAGCCCCAGCATTTT. Residues: CASSPHLDSNQPQHF. The chain couples TRBV10-2 to TRBJ1-5; no definite D call. The CDR3 loop spans 15 amino acids. The germline V gene has CDR1 WSHSY and CDR2 SAAADI. V was pared by 5 bases and J by 1 base, with 12 bases between.

The chain is built from TRBV10-2 and TRBJ2-2, with D perhaps matching TRBD2 (5 bases). The CDR3 length is 17 residues. V lost 7 bases and J lost 3, with 21 bases in between. Germline V gives CDR1 WSHSY, CDR2 SAAADI. In DNA form, the CDR3 reads TGCGCCAGCACCCCCTCCGTCCAGCGGCGGTACACCGGGGAGCTGTTTTTT. This translates into CASTPSVQRRYTGELFF.

This chain uses TRBV5-4 with TRBJ1-2; D not resolved. The germline V gene encodes CDR1 SGHNT and CDR2 YYREEE (reference sequence). The CDR3 loop spans 13 amino acids. Trimming removed 6 bases from V and 11 bases from J, with 20 bases in between. In DNA, the CDR3 is TGTGCCAGCACCCCGGTGGGTGCCGGCGGATACACCTTC. It is translated as CASTPVGAGGYTF.

The chain uses TRBV27 and TRBJ1-5, with 9 positions matching TRBD1. The CDR3 covers 14 residues. CDR1 is MNHEY and CDR2 is SMNVEV in the germline V gene (reference sequence). V dropped 5 bases and J dropped 9; count of bases not matched to a gene: 8. The CDR3 DNA reads TGTGCCAGCAGTCTTGGACAGGGGAGGCGGCCCCAGCATTTT. This gives the protein CASSLGQGRRPQHF.

The chain has TRBV27 and TRBJ2-7; 7 bases agree with TRBD2. The V segment lost 5 bases and the J segment 1 base; nucleotides outside the gene matches: 17. Germline CDR1 and CDR2: MNHEY and SMNVEV (reference sequence). The CDR3 is made up of 18 amino acids. The CDR3 DNA reads TGTGCCAGCAGTCTTCGTCCGGGGGGTCCGACTAGTTCCTACGAGCAGTACTTC. Its translation is CASSLRPGGPTSSYEQYF.

The rearrangement links TRBV6-1 to TRBJ2-7; 7 positions agree with TRBD2. V dropped 2 bases and J dropped 3; count of bases not matched to a gene: 10. Germline loops: CDR1 MNHNS, CDR2 SASEGT. The CDR3 has 16 amino acids. The CDR3 nucleotides read TGTGCCAGCAGTGAATTACTCCGAGCGGGGAACTACGAGCAGTACTTC. Amino acids: CASSELLRAGNYEQYF.

The V call is TRBV25-1, the J call TRBJ1-1, with no clear D. In germline, CDR1 is MGHDK, CDR2 SYGVNS. V lost 4 bases to trimming and J lost 7 bases, with 10 bases between them. This CDR3 is 12 amino acids long. CDR3 DNA sequence: TGTGCCAGCAGTGGATATTCCGTTGAAGCTTTCTTT. Its protein product is CASSGYSVEAFF.

The chain has TRBV2 and TRBJ1-1; D remains ambiguous. Trimming shortened V by 2 bases and J by 2 bases, and 6 bases separated the two germline ends. The CDR3 loop spans 13 amino acids. Germline CDR1 and CDR2: SNHLY and FYNNEI. For the CDR3, the DNA is TGTGCCAGCAGTGAATGGGCAAACACTGAAGCTTTCTTT. Amino acids: CASSEWANTEAFF.